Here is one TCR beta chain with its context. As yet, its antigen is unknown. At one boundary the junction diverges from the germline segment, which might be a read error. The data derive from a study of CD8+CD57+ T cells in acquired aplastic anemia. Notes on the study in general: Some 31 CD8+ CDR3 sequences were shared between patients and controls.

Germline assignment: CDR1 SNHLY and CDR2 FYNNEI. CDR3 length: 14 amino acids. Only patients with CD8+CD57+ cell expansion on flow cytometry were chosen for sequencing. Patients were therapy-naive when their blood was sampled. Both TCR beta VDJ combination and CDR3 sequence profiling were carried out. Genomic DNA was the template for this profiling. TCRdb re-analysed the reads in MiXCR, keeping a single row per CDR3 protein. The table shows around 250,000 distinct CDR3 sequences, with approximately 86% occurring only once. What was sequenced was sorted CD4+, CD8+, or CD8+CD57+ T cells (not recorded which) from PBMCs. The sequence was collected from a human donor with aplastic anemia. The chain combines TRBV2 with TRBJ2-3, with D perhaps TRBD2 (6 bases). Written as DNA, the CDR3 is TGTGCCAGCAGCTTAGTGGGGGGTGCGGATACGGAATCTTTC. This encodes CASSLVGGADTESF.